This T cell receptor beta chain was identified in a study of PD-1 blockade in classical Hodgkin lymphoma. Concerning this clone: Its antigen remains unidentified.

The CDR3 is 15 residues long. V was clipped by 0 bases and J by 0 bases, with 8 bases between them. CDR1 MNHNS and CDR2 SASEGT come from the germline V gene. Every patient was affected by relapse after autologous stem cell transplantation, while exposure to brentuximab vedotin was not uniform. TCRdb keeps only in-frame clones here, not all; method: immunoSEQ multiplex PCR. Of tens of thousands of clones in the sample, more than 60% were seen once. Study outcomes and limitations: Similar baseline diversity was found in complete responders and newly diagnosed patients. When set against healthy donors, newly diagnosed patients were reported to show lower baseline TCR diversity.

This TCR derives from a human donor with classical Hodgkin lymphoma. The sequencing here drew on peripheral blood mononuclear cells (PBMCs), taken before the second cycle of nivolumab. J is TRBJ1-2 and V is TRBV6-1; D is ambiguous. CDR3 sequence (DNA): TGTGCCAGCAGTGAAGCTAGCGGCGCTAACTATGGCTACACCTTC. This gives the protein CASSEASGANYGYTF.